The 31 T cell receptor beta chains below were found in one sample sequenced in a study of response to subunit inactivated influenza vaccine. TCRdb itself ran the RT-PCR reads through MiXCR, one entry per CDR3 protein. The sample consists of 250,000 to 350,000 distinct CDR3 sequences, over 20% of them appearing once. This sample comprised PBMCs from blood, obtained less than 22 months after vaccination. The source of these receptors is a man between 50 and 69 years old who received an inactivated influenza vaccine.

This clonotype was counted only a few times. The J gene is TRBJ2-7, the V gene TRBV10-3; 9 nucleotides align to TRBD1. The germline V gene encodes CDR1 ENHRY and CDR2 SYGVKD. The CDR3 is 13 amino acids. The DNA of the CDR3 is TGTGCAGTAGGGACAGGGACAAGCTACGAGCAGTACTTC. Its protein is CAVGTGTSYEQYF.

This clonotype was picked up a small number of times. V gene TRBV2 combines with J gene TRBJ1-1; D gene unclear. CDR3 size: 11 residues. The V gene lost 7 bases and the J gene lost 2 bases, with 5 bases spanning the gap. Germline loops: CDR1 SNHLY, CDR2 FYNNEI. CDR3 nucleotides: TGTGCCAGCAAGCTCAACACTGAAGCTTTCTTT. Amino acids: CASKLNTEAFF.

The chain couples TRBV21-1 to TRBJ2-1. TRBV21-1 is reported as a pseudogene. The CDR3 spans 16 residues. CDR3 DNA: TGTGCCAGAACCCGTACCCAGTACTACTCCTACAATGAGCAGTTCTTC. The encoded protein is CARTRTQYYSYNEQFF.

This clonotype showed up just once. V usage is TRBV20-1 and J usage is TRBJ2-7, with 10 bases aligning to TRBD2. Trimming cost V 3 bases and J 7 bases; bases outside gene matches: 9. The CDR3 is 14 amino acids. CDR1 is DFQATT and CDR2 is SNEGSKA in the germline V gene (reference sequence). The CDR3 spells CSARRGLASWEQYF. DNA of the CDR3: TGCAGTGCTAGGAGGGGACTAGCGTCGTGGGAGCAGTACTTC.

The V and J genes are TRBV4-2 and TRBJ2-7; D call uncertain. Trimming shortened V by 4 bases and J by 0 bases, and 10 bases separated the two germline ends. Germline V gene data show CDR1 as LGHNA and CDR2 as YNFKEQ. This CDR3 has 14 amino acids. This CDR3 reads CASSPEELSYEQYF. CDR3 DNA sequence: TGTGCCAGCAGCCCCGAAGAACTCTCCTACGAGCAGTACTTC.

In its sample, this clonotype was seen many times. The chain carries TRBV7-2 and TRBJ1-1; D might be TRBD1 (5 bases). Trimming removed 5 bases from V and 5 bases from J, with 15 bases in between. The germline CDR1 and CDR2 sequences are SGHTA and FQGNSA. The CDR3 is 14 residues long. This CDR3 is CASSLRGGWTEAFF. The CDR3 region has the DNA TGTGCCAGCAGCCTACGGGGCGGTTGGACTGAAGCTTTCTTT.

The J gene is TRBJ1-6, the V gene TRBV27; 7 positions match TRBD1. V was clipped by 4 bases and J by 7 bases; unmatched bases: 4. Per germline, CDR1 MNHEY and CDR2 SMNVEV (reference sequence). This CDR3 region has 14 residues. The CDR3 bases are TGTGCCAGCAGTTCGACAGGGAGCAATTCACCCCTCCACTTT. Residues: CASSSTGSNSPLHF.

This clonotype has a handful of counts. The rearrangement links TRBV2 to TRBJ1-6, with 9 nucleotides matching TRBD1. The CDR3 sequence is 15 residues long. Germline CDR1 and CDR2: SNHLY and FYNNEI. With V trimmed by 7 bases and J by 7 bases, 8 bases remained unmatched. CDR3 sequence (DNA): TGTGCCAGCAACCCGGGACAGGGAGTCAATTCACCCCTCCACTTT. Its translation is CASNPGQGVNSPLHF.

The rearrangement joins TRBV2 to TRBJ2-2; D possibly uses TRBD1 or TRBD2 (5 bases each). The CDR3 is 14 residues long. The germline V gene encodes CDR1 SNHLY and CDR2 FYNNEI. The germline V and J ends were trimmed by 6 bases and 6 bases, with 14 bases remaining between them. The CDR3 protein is CASSQIGDAGELFF. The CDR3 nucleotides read TGTGCCAGCAGCCAAATCGGGGACGCCGGGGAGCTGTTTTTT.

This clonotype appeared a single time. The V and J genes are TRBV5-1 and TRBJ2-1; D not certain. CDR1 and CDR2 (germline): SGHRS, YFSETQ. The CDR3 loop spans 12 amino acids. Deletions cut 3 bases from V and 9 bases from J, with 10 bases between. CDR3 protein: CASSSHSGEQFF. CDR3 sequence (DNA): TGCGCCAGCAGCTCTCATTCGGGTGAGCAGTTCTTC.

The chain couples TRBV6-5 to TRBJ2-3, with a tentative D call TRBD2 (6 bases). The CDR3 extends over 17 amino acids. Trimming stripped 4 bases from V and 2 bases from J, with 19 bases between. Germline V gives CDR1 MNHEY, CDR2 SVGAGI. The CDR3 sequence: CASSSYSLGDSTDTQYF. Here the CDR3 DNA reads TGTGCCAGCAGTTCCTATTCCCTAGGGGACTCCACAGATACGCAGTATTTT.

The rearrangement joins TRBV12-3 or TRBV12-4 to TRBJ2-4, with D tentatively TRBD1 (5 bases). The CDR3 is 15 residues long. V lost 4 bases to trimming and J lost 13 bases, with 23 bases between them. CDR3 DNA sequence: TGTGCCAGCAGTTATGGGGTCCAGGGAAAGAATTTCCAGTACTTC. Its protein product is CASSYGVQGKNFQYF.

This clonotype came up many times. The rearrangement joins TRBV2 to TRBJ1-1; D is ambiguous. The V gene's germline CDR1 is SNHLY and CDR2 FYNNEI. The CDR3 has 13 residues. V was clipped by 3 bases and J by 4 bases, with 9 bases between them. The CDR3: CASSDFESTEAFF. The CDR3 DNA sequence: TGTGCCAGCAGTGATTTTGAGAGCACTGAAGCTTTCTTT.

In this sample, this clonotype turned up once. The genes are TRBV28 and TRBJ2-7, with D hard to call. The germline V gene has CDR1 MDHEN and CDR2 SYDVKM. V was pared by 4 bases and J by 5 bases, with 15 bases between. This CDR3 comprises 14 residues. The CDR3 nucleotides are TGTGCCAGCAGTTACCCCTACCCGCCCCACGAGCAGTACTTC. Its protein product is CASSYPYPPHEQYF.

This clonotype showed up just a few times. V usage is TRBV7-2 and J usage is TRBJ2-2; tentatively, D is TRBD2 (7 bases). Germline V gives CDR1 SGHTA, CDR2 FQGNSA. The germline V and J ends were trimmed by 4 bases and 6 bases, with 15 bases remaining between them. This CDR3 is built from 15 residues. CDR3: CASSWGGPRPGELFF. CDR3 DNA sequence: TGTGCCAGCAGCTGGGGGGGCCCCCGGCCCGGGGAGCTGTTTTTT.

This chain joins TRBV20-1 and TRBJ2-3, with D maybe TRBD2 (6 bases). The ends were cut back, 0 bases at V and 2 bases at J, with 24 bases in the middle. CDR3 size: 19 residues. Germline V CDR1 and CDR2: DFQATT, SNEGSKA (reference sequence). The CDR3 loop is CSARDPSSGTPTSTDTQYF. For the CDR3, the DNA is TGCAGTGCTAGAGATCCCTCTTCCGGGACTCCGACTTCCACAGATACGCAGTATTTT.

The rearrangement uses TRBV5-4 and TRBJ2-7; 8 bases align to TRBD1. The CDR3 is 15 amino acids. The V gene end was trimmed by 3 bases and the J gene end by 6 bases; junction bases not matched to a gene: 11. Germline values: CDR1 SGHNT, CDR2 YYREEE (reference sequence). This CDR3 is CASSSVLGQASEQYF. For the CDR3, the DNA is TGTGCCAGCAGCTCGGTGTTGGGACAGGCAAGCGAGCAGTACTTC.

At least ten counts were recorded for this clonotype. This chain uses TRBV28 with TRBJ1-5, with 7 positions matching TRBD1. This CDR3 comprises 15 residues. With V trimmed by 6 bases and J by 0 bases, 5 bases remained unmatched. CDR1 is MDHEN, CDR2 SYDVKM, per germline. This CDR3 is CASSRHRGSNQPQHF. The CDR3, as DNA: TGTGCCAGCAGCAGACACAGGGGTAGCAATCAGCCCCAGCATTTT.

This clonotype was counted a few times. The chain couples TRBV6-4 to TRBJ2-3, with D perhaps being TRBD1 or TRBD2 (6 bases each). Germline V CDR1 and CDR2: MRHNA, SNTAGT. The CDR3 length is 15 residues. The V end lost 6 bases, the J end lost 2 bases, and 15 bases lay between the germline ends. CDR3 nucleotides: TGTGCCAGCAGCGGGGGCCAAGGGCCCACAGATACGCAGTATTTT. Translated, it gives CASSGGQGPTDTQYF.

The CDR3 region is CASSLMSLGTEAFF. CDR3 nucleotide sequence: TGTGCCAGCAGTTTAATGAGCCTGGGCACTGAAGCTTTCTTT. The chain employs TRBV12-3 or TRBV12-4 and TRBJ1-1; no reliable D call. Trimming left V 2 bases short and J 4 bases short, with 11 bases between. There are 14 residues in the CDR3.

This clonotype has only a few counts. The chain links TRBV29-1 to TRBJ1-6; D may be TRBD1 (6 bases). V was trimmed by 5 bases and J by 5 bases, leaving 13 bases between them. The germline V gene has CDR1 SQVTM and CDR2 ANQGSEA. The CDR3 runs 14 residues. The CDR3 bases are TGCAGCGTTAAAGGGACAACGGATAATTCACCCCTCCACTTT. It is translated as CSVKGTTDNSPLHF. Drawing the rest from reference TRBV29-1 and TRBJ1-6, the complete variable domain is SAVISQKPSRDICQRGTSLTIQCQVDSQVTMMFWYRQQPGQSLTLIATANQGSEATYESGFVIDKFPISRPNLTFSTLTVSNMSPEDSSIYLCSVKGTTDNSPLHFGNGTRLTVT.

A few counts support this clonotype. This CDR3 is CASSKVVQPRQPQHF. The CDR3 DNA sequence: TGTGCCAGCAGCAAAGTTGTGCAGCCCAGGCAGCCCCAGCATTTT. The rearrangement joins TRBV21-1 to TRBJ1-5. TRBV21-1 is an annotated pseudogene. The CDR3 is 15 residues long.

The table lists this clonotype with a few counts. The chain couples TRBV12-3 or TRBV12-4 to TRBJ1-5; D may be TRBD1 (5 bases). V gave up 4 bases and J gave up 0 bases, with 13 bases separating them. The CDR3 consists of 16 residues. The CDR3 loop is CASSSLGPYSNQPQHF. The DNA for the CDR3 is TGTGCCAGCAGTTCTCTGGGGCCTTATAGCAATCAGCCCCAGCATTTT.

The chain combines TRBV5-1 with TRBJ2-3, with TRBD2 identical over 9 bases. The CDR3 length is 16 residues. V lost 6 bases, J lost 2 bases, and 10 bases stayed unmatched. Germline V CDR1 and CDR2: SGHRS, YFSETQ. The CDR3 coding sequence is TGCGCCAGCAACTCGGGGGGACTAGCTAACACAGATACGCAGTATTTT. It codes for CASNSGGLANTDTQYF.

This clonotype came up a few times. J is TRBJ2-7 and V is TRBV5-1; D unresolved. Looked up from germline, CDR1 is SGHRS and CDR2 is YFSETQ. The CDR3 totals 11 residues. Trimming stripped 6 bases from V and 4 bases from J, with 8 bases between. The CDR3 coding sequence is TGCGCCAGCAAAGGAGAATACGAGCAGTACTTC. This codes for CASKGEYEQYF.

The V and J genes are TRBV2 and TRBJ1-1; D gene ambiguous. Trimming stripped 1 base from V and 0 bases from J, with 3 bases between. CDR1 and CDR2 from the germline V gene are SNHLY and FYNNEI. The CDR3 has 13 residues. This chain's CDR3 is CASSEGLNTEAFF. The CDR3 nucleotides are TGTGCCAGCAGTGAAGGTTTGAACACTGAAGCTTTCTTT.

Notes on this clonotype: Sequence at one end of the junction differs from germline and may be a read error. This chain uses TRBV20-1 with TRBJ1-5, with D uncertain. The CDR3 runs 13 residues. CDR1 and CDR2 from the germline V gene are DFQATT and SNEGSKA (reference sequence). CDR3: CSATAVSNQPQHF. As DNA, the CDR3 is TGCAGTGCTACGGCGGTTAGCAACCAGCCCCAGCATTTT.

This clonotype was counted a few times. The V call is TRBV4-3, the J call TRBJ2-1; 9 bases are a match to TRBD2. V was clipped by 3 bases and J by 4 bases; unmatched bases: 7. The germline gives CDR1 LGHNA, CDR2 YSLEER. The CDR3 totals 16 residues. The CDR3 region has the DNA TGCGCCAGCAGCCAGGGAGCGGGAGGAGGTTACAATGAGCAGTTCTTC. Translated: CASSQGAGGGYNEQFF.

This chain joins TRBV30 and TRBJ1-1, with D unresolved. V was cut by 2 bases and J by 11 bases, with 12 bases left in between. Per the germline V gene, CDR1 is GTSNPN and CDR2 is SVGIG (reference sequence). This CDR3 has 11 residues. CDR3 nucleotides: TGTGCCTGGAGTCCCAGGTTGCGTGCTTTCTTT. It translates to CAWSPRLRAFF.

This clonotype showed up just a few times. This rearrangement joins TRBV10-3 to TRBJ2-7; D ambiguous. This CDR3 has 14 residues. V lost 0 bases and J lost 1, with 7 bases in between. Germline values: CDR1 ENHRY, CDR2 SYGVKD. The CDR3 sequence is CAISESGSSYEQYF. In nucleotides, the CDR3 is TGTGCCATCAGTGAGTCTGGCAGTTCCTACGAGCAGTACTTC.

The DNA of the CDR3 is TGCGCCAGCAGTCAATCGGCCACCCGAAAGGGGCTGGATTCCAACACCGGGGAGCTGTTTTTT. It codes for CASSQSATRKGLDSNTGELFF. This chain connects TRBV23-1 to TRBJ2-2, with a possible D match to TRBD1 (5 bases). TRBV23-1 is an ORF, with its function uncertain. This CDR3 has 21 residues. V was shortened by 0 bases and J by 2 bases, with 25 bases between the two germline ends.